This TCR beta chain came from a study of blood T cell repertoires in COVID-19. Overall study context: Samples came from the United States, Italy and Spain, spanning acute and convalescent COVID-19. Sources were T cells, B-cell-depleted T cells, or PBMCs; the material itself was cDNA or gDNA.

In the study's own analysis: Quantification of nucleated cells was approximated via reference gene primer amplification. TCRdb keeps only in-frame clones here, not all; method: immunoSEQ multiplex PCR. Clone size and the V and J calls come from that table; the DNA yielded D and trimming. Of about 210,000 clones detected, around 83% appear once; the ten largest clones hold approximately 5%. CDR1 is MRHNA, CDR2 SNTAGT, per germline. J gave up 4 bases and V 6 bases, and 7 bases lay outside the gene matches. The CDR3 sequence is 14 residues long. The V call is TRBV6-4, the J call TRBJ2-3; 7 nucleotides match TRBD2. This clonotype was obtained from a woman of 80 years or more with acute or convalescent COVID-19. The source material was peripheral blood. The CDR3 region is CASSIGLVPDTQYF. DNA of the CDR3: TGTGCCAGCAGCATCGGACTAGTTCCAGATACGCAGTATTTT.